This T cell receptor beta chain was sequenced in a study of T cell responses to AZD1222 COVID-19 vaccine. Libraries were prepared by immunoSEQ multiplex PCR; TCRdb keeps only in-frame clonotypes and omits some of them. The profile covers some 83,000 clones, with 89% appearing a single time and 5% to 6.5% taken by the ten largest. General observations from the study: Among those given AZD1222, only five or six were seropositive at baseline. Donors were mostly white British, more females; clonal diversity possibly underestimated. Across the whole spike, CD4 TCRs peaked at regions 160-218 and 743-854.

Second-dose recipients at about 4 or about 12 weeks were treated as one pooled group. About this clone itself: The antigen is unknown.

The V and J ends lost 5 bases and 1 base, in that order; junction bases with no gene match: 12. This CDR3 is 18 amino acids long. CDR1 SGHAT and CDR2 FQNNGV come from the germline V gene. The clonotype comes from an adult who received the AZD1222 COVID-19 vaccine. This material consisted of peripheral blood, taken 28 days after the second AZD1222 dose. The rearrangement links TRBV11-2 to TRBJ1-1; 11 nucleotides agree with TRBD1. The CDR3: CASSLSRGTGGRNTEAFF. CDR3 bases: TGTGCCAGCAGCCTATCCCGCGGGACAGGGGGGAGGAACACTGAAGCTTTCTTT.